The rows below give T cell receptor beta chains drawn from one sample of a study of blood T cell repertoires in COVID-19. This table comes from immunoSEQ multiplex PCR, and its TCRdb copy is limited to in-frame clones, with some not included. The table includes hundreds of thousands of clones, around nine tenths detected once. Sequencing input: peripheral blood. These receptors all come from a man between 60 and 75 years old who had recovered from COVID-19. Both conserved end residues are part of each CDR3. A D gene is named only where the DNA matches it firmly. Clone size is stated in some rows and not others, as once, few, many or a class when expanded.

V gene	J gene	D gene	clone size	CDR3 protein	CDR3 DNA
TRBV18	TRBJ2-6	TRBD1	NA	CASSPLGQFSGANVLTF	TGTGCCAGCTCACCCTTGGGACAGTTCTCTGGGGCCAACGTCCTGACTTTC
TRBV3-1/TRBV3-2	TRBJ1-2	NA	NA	CASSHAGGGYGYTF	TGTGCCAGCAGCCATGCGGGGGGCGGCTATGGCTACACCTTC
TRBV3-1/TRBV3-2	TRBJ2-7	NA	NA	CASSQGLGREQYF	TGTGCCAGCAGCCAAGGCCTAGGGAGAGAGCAGTACTTC
TRBV4-3	TRBJ1-1	NA	NA	CASSQANRAATEAFF	TGCGCCAGCAGCCAAGCGAACAGGGCGGCGACTGAAGCTTTCTTT
TRBV7-2	TRBJ1-1	NA	NA	CASSLGLGKRDTEAFF	TGTGCCAGCAGCTTGGGGTTGGGCAAGAGGGACACTGAAGCTTTCTTT
TRBV7-2	TRBJ2-7	NA	NA	CASSLGAGTKEQYF	TGTGCCAGCAGCTTAGGAGCGGGGACAAAGGAGCAGTACTTC
TRBV19	TRBJ1-2	TRBD1	NA	CASTAGTGGPNYGYTF	TGTGCCAGTACCGCCGGGACAGGGGGCCCAAACTATGGCTACACCTTC
TRBV5-4	TRBJ2-2	NA	NA	CASSAGGPQGRTGELFF	TGTGCCAGCAGCGCGGGCGGGCCGCAGGGGCGCACCGGGGAGCTGTTTTTT
TRBV15	TRBJ1-2	TRBD1	NA	CATSRDIGDRGTFGYTF	TGTGCCACCAGCAGAGATATAGGGGACAGGGGGACTTTTGGCTACACCTTC
TRBV19	TRBJ2-4	NA	few	CASSMGSKNIQYF	TGTGCCAGTAGTATGGGCTCCAAAAACATTCAGTACTTC